This entry lists 15 T cell receptor beta chains sequenced from one sample in a study of T cell responses to AZD1222 COVID-19 vaccine. Some clones are missing from TCRdb's copy, which holds only in-frame ones; the method was immunoSEQ multiplex PCR. The data hold fewer than 200,000 clones, with 80% to 95% observed a single time. Material: peripheral blood, obtained on day 0 of AZD1222 vaccination. The receptors originated from an adult in good health.

This chain links TRBV6-6 with TRBJ2-1; D gene ambiguous. V was cut by 8 bases and J by 9 bases, with 20 bases left in between. This CDR3 is built from 14 residues. CDR1 is MNHNY and CDR2 is SVGAGI in the germline V gene (reference sequence). The CDR3, as DNA: TGTGCCAGCCGAAATAACGACTGGTTAAGTGAGCAGTTCTTC. Translation: CASRNNDWLSEQFF.

Notes on this clone: At one end, the junction sequence differs from germline, possibly due to a read error. The chain employs TRBV3-1 (or the pseudogene TRBV3-2) and TRBJ2-7, with a tentative D call TRBD2 (7 bases). CDR3 length: 14 residues. Germline CDR1 LGHDT, CDR2 YNNKEL (reference sequence). The CDR3 sequence: CARRKGGGNYEQYF. The CDR3 region has the DNA TGTGCCCGCAGGAAAGGGGGGGGGAACTACGAGCAGTACTTC.

This clone was seen only once. The rearrangement joins TRBV19 to TRBJ2-7, with 7 nucleotides matching TRBD1. CDR1 and CDR2 from the germline V gene are LNHDA and SQIVND (reference sequence). The trim removed 5 bases at V and 3 bases at J, leaving 7 bases unmatched. The CDR3 spans 14 residues. CDR3 DNA: TGTGCCAGTAGTGACCGACAGGGACGCTACGAGCAGTACTTC. This encodes CASSDRQGRYEQYF.

V usage is TRBV11-3 and J usage is TRBJ1-1; 9 positions agree with TRBD1. CDR1 and CDR2 (germline): SGHNT, YENEEA. This CDR3 comprises 16 residues. With V trimmed by 1 base and J by 2 bases, 5 bases remained unmatched. The CDR3 sequence: CASSLGGTGINTEAFF. In nucleotides, the CDR3 is TGTGCCAGCAGCTTAGGCGGGACAGGGATAAACACTGAAGCTTTCTTT.

The chain joins TRBV7-2 to TRBJ1-1, with no clear D. V was shortened by 5 bases and J by 1 base, with 8 bases between the two germline ends. Per germline, CDR1 SGHTA and CDR2 FQGNSA. The CDR3 is 13 amino acids. CDR3 DNA sequence: TGTGCCAGCAGCATCTCTTGGAACACTGAAGCTTTCTTT. Translated, it gives CASSISWNTEAFF.

The chain has TRBV18 and TRBJ1-5, with D unclear. Trimming took off 2 bases at V and 12 bases at J, with 14 bases between the two ends. This CDR3 has 13 residues. Germline-derived CDR1 and CDR2 are KGHSH and LQKENI. CDR3: CASSPADEAGQHF. DNA of the CDR3: TGTGCCAGCTCACCAGCTGACGAGGCAGGCCAGCATTTT. The entire variable domain, with the rest obtained from reference TRBV18 and TRBJ1-5, is as follows: NAGVMQNPRHLVRRRGQEARLRCSPMKGHSHVYWYRQLPEEGLKFMVYLQKENIIDESGMPKERFSAEFPKEGPSILRIQQVVRGDSAAYFCASSPADEAGQHFGDGTRLSIL.

V gene TRBV12-3 or TRBV12-4 combines with J gene TRBJ1-2; 7 bases agree with TRBD1. The CDR3 is 13 amino acids. The ends lost 5 bases at V and 6 bases at J; junction bases unmatched: 6. CDR3 nucleotides: TGTGCCAGCAGTCCCGGGACAGTGAATGGCTACACCTTC. As protein: CASSPGTVNGYTF.

The V and J genes are TRBV15 and TRBJ1-6; D not resolved. V lost 3 bases, J lost 6 bases, and 6 bases lay in between. The CDR3 is 13 residues long. Germline V lookup: CDR1 LNHNV, CDR2 YYDKDF (reference sequence). In nucleotides, the CDR3 is TGTGCCACCAGCAGGCTGCTTAATTCACCCCTCCACTTT. Amino acid sequence: CATSRLLNSPLHF.

A single count supports this clone. The chain combines TRBV7-9 with TRBJ1-2; 7 nucleotides line up with TRBD1. With 5 bases clipped from V and 8 bases from J, the junction kept 14 bases outside the gene matches. There are 15 residues in the CDR3. CDR1 is SEHNR and CDR2 is FQNEAQ in the germline V gene (reference sequence). CDR3 amino acids: CASSVRGQPVRGYTF. The CDR3 coding sequence is TGTGCCAGCAGCGTTAGGGGACAGCCCGTCAGAGGCTACACCTTC.

The chain has TRBV28 and TRBJ2-2, with 10 bases lining up with TRBD2. With V trimmed by 10 bases and J by 5 bases, 13 bases remained unmatched. The CDR3 covers 16 residues. Germline assignment: CDR1 MDHEN and CDR2 SYDVKM. In DNA form, the CDR3 reads TGTGCCACCGACCCTCTAGCGGGGGAGGGTACCGGGGAGCTGTTTTTT. It yields the protein CATDPLAGEGTGELFF.

The genes are TRBV6-4 and TRBJ2-2; D remains unclear. The ends were cut back, 8 bases at V and 5 bases at J, with 15 bases in the middle. The germline CDR1 and CDR2 sequences are MRHNA and SNTAGT. The CDR3 length is 14 residues. The DNA for the CDR3 is TGTGCCAGCGCTCTGGGGTATGGGACCGGGGAGCTGTTTTTT. The encoded protein is CASALGYGTGELFF.

The gene calls are TRBV18 and TRBJ1-1, with D possibly matching TRBD1 (5 bases). The CDR3 covers 15 residues. Trimming stripped 6 bases from V and 1 base from J, with 15 bases between. Germline-derived CDR1 and CDR2 are KGHSH and LQKENI. CDR3 sequence (DNA): TGTGCCAGCTCCCTTCTCGACCAGGGGAACACTGAAGCTTTCTTT. This encodes CASSLLDQGNTEAFF.

The V and J genes are TRBV10-2 and TRBJ2-1, with a tentative D call TRBD2 (5 bases). Trimming shortened V by 8 bases and J by 10 bases, and 12 bases separated the two germline ends. Germline V gives CDR1 WSHSY, CDR2 SAAADI. The CDR3 has 11 amino acids. CDR3 residues: CASSTTGEQFF. The CDR3 DNA sequence: TGCGCCAGCTCTACTACGGGGGAGCAGTTCTTC.

The sample holds one count of this clone. The chain's CDR3 is CASSPDGGSNQPQHF. CDR3 nucleotide sequence: TGCGCCAGCAGCCCCGACGGGGGTAGCAATCAGCCCCAGCATTTT. This chain links TRBV5-1 with TRBJ1-5; weak D call: TRBD1 (5 bases). V lost 4 bases to trimming and J lost 0 bases, with 11 bases between them. CDR1 and CDR2 from the germline V gene are SGHRS and YFSETQ. The CDR3 is 15 amino acids.

The chain has TRBV7-9 and TRBJ2-7, with D possibly being TRBD1 (6 bases). The CDR3 runs 14 residues. Germline lookup yields CDR1 SEHNR and CDR2 FQNEAQ (reference sequence). V dropped 3 bases and J dropped 7 bases, with 16 bases sitting between them. CDR3 region: CASSFTGLLSEQYF. CDR3 DNA: TGTGCCAGCAGCTTTACAGGGTTATTAAGTGAGCAGTACTTC.